This T cell receptor (beta chain) was found in a study of blood T cell repertoires in COVID-19. The method was immunoSEQ multiplex PCR; TCRdb's version includes in-frame clones alone and lacks a portion of them. The repertoire has 300,000 to 350,000 clones, nearly 90% of them found once; the top ten carry approximately 4.5%. Individuals drawn from 24 US areas were roughly 18 to 100 years old. J was trimmed by 2 bases and V by 4 bases; bases with no gene match: 7. The CDR3 runs 15 residues. Germline CDR1 and CDR2: SEHNR and FQNEAQ (reference sequence). The chain is built from TRBV7-9 and TRBJ1-2; 7 positions match TRBD1. The clonotype originates from a woman between 18 and 30 years old with acute COVID-19. Sequenced: PBMCs or T cells enriched from blood (not recorded which). The CDR3 DNA reads as TGTGCCAGCAGCTCAGGGACAGTTTCGAACTATGGCTACACCTTC. Translated, it gives CASSSGTVSNYGYTF.